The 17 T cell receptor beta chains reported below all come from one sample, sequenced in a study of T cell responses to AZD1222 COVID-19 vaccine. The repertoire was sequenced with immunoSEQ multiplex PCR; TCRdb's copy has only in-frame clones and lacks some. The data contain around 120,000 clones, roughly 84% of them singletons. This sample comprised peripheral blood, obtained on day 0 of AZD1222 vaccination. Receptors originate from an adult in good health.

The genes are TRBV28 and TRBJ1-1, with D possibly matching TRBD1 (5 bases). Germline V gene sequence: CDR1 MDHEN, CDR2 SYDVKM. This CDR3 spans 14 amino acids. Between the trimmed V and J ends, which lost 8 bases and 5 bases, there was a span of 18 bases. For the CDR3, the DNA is TGTGCCAGCCTTCCTCCAGGGTTGAGGACTGAAGCTTTCTTT. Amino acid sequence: CASLPPGLRTEAFF.

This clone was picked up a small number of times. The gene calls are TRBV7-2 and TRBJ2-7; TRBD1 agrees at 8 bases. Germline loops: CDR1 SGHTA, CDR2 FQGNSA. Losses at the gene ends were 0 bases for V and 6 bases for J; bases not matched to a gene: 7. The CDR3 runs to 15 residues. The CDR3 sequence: CASSLAGTGSLEQYF. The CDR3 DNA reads TGTGCCAGCAGCTTAGCCGGGACAGGCTCTCTCGAGCAGTACTTC.

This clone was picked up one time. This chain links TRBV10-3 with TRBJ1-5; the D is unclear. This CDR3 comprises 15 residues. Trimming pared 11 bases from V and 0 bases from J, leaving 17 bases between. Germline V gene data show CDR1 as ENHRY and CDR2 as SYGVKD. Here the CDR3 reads CAASTVGDSNQPQHF. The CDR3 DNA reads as TGTGCCGCGTCTACGGTCGGAGATAGCAATCAGCCCCAGCATTTT.

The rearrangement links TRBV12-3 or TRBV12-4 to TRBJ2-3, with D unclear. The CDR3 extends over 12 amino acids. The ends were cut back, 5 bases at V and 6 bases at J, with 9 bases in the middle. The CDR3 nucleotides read TGTGCCAGCAGTATAACACGGGATACGCAGTATTTT. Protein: CASSITRDTQYF.

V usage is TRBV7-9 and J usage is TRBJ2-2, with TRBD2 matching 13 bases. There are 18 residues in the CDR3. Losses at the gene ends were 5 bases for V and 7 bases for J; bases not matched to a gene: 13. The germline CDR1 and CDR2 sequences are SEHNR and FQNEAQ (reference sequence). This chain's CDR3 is CASSAPPRLAGGRGELFF. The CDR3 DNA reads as TGTGCCAGCAGCGCCCCCCCCAGACTAGCGGGGGGCCGCGGGGAGCTGTTTTTT.

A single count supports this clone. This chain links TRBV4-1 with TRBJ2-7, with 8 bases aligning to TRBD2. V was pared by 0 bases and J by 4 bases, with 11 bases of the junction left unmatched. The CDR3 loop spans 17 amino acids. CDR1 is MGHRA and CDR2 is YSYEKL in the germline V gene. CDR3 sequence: CASSQEPQGLAVYEQYF. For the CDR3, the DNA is TGCGCCAGCAGCCAAGAGCCCCAAGGACTAGCAGTATACGAGCAGTACTTC.

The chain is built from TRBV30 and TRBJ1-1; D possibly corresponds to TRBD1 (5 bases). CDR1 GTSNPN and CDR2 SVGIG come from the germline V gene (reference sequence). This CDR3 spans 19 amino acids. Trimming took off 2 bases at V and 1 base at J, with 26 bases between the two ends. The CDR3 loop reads CAWSINLPWTIRGNTEAFF. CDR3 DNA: TGTGCCTGGAGTATTAATCTCCCCTGGACAATTCGAGGGAACACTGAAGCTTTCTTT.

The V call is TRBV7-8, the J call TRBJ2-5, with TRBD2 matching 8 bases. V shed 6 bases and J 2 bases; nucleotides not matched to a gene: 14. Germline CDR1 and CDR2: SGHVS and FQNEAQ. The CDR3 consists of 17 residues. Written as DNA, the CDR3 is TGTGCCAGCAGGGGGTCCACAGGCGGGGGGTATCAAGAGACCCAGTACTTC. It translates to CASRGSTGGGYQETQYF.

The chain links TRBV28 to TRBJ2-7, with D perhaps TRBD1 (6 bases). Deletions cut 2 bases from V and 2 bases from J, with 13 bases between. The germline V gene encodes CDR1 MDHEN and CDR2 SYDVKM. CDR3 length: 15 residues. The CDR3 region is CASSLPGQPTYEQYF. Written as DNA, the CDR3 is TGTGCCAGCAGTTTACCCGGACAGCCCACCTACGAGCAGTACTTC.

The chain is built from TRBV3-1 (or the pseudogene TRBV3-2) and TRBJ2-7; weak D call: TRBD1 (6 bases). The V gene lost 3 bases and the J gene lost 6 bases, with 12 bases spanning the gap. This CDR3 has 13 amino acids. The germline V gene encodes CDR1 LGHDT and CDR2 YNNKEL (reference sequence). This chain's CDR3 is CASSHLSGAEQYF. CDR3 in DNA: TGTGCCAGCAGCCACCTCTCAGGGGCCGAGCAGTACTTC.

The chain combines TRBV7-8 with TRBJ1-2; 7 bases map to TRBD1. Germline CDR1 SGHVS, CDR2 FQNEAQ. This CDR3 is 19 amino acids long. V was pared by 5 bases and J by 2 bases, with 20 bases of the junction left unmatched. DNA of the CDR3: TGTGCCAGCAGCACCCCGGGATCCACAGGGGACGGGTTAAACTATGGCTACACCTTC. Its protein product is CASSTPGSTGDGLNYGYTF.

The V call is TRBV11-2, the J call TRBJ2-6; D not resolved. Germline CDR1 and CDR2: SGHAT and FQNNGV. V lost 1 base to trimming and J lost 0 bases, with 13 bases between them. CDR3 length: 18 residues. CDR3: CASSLGIREASGANVLTF. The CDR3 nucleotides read TGTGCCAGCAGCTTAGGAATCCGAGAGGCCTCTGGGGCCAACGTCCTGACTTTC.

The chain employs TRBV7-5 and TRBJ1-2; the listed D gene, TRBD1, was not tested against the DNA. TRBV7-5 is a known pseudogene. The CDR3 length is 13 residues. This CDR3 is CVRSLPQGDGYTF. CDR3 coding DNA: TGTGTCAGAAGCTTACCTCAGGGTGATGGCTACACCTTC.

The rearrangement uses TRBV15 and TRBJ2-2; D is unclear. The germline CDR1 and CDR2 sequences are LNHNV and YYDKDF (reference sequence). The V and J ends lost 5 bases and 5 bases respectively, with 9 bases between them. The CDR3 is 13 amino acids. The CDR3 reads CATSYDPTGELFF. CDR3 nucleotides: TGTGCCACCAGCTATGACCCAACCGGGGAGCTGTTTTTT.

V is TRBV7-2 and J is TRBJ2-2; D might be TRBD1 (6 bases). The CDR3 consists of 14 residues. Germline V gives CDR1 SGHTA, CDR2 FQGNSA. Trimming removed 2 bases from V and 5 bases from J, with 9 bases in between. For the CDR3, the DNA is TGTGCCAGCAGCTTACACAGGGTAACCGGGGAGCTGTTTTTT. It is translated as CASSLHRVTGELFF.

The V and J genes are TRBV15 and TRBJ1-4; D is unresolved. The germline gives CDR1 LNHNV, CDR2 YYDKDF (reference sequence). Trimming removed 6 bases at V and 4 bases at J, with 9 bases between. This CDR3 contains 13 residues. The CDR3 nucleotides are TGTGCCACCAGACGCAGAAATAATGAAAAACTGTTTTTT. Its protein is CATRRRNNEKLFF.

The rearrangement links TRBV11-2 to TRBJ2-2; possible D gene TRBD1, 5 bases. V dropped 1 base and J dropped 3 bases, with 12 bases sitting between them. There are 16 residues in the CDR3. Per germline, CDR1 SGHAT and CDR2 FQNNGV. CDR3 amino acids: CASSLVLGPDTGELFF. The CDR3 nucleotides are TGTGCCAGCAGCTTAGTTCTGGGGCCCGACACCGGGGAGCTGTTTTTT.